Sequencing of this TCR beta chain was carried out in a study of T-cell reconstitution after alpha-beta-depleted transplantation in children. The V end was cut by 6 bases, the J end by 3 bases, with 18 bases between. Germline lookup yields CDR1 DFQATT and CDR2 SNEGSKA (reference sequence). This CDR3 comprises 14 residues. A library of TCRbeta sequences, prepared with unique molecular identifiers, was generated. TCRdb redid the calling of the PCR reads with MiXCR, one entry per CDR3 protein. The table has around 500,000 distinct CDR3 sequences, approximately 13% seen once; the top ten hold approximately 5.4%.

The J gene is TRBJ2-7, the V gene TRBV20-1; D is unclear. The receptor's source is a human donor who donated a stem cell graft to a child with combined immunodeficiency. This specimen was PBMCs from the stem cell graft donor, taken from the stem cell graft. CDR3 DNA sequence: TGCAGTGCGTCCCGGCGCGTGACCGGCTACGAGCAGTACTTC. It encodes CSASRRVTGYEQYF.